This entry lists 27 T cell receptor beta chains sequenced from one sample in a study of Tregs in tolerant kidney transplant recipients (dated 2019 in TCRdb). Libraries were prepared through the immunoSEQ multiplex PCR assay. TCRdb obtained this table from immuneACCESS and retained in-frame rearrangements with V and J assigned. These tables miss some clones; where compared with another copy, unresolved V genes account for less than half of the shortfall, and the remainder is unexplained. This sample gives under 50,000 clones in total; around 95% of them show up just once. 0.37% of the sample lies in the top ten. The antigens of these receptors remain unknown. The sequenced sample was Tregs from blood cultured with allogeneic cells. These receptor sequences come from a human donor in good health.

The chain is built from TRBV19 and TRBJ2-2, with D maybe TRBD1 (5 bases). The CDR3 sequence is 15 residues long. Germline loops: CDR1 LNHDA, CDR2 SQIVND (reference sequence). Trimming removed 3 bases at V and 5 bases at J, with 13 bases between. The CDR3 here is CASSMGPQGTGELFF. The CDR3 nucleotides are TGTGCCAGTAGTATGGGGCCTCAGGGAACCGGGGAGCTGTTTTTT.

This chain links TRBV5-1 with TRBJ2-1; 10 positions agree with TRBD1. Per germline, CDR1 SGHRS and CDR2 YFSETQ. The CDR3 contains 14 residues. V shed 0 bases, J shed 8 bases, and the junction held 2 bases outside the gene matches. The CDR3 loop is CASSLAGTGDEQFF. CDR3 DNA sequence: TGCGCCAGCAGCTTGGCCGGGACAGGGGATGAGCAGTTCTTC.

The V gene is TRBV19, the J gene TRBJ1-2; 10 bases match TRBD1. Germline loops: CDR1 LNHDA, CDR2 SQIVND (reference sequence). V dropped 7 bases and J dropped 8; count of bases not matched to a gene: 7. The CDR3 spans 13 residues. The CDR3 spells CASKRQGAGGYTF. The CDR3 DNA is TGTGCCAGTAAGAGACAGGGGGCTGGGGGCTACACCTTC.

This sequence joins TRBV23-1 and TRBJ1-5; D gene ambiguous. TRBV23-1 is filed as an ORF, its function uncertain. V was pared by 11 bases and J by 0 bases, with 11 bases between. The CDR3 consists of 13 residues. Here the CDR3 DNA reads TGCGCCCGGGCGGCTTATAGCAATCAGCCCCAGCATTTT. This gives the protein CARAAYSNQPQHF.

The chain joins TRBV6-5 to TRBJ2-3, with D hard to call. The V and J ends lost 0 bases and 4 bases respectively, with 11 bases between them. This CDR3 spans 15 amino acids. Germline CDR1 MNHEY, CDR2 SVGAGI. The CDR3 DNA reads as TGTGCCAGCAGTTACTCGTATTCACTCCCAGATACGCAGTATTTT. Amino acid sequence: CASSYSYSLPDTQYF.

J is TRBJ1-5 and V is TRBV6-1; D is uncertain. Trimming removed 2 bases at V and 8 bases at J, with 7 bases between. The CDR3 extends over 12 amino acids. The germline gives CDR1 MNHNS, CDR2 SASEGT. CDR3 residues: CASSELREPQHF. Here the CDR3 DNA reads TGTGCCAGCAGTGAATTACGGGAGCCCCAGCATTTT.

The rearrangement uses TRBV5-4 and TRBJ2-5, with TRBD2 matching over 9 bases. V shed 1 base, J shed 4 bases, and the junction held 8 bases outside the gene matches. CDR3 length: 16 amino acids. Germline loops: CDR1 SGHNT, CDR2 YYREEE (reference sequence). This CDR3 reads CASSLYLAGRGETQYF. CDR3 coding DNA: TGTGCCAGCAGCTTGTATCTAGCGGGAAGGGGAGAGACCCAGTACTTC.

The chain joins TRBV5-5 to TRBJ1-2, with D possibly TRBD1 on 6 matching bases. CDR3 length equals 12 residues. CDR1 is SGHKS, CDR2 YYEKEE, per germline (reference sequence). Trimming pared 6 bases from V and 13 bases from J, leaving 19 bases between. The CDR3 DNA reads TGTGCCAGCACCACCCGGACAGCCCGCTCCACCTTC. Protein: CASTTRTARSTF.

CDR3 sequence: CASSWGLAQETQYF. DNA of the CDR3: TGTGCCAGCAGCTGGGGACTGGCCCAAGAGACCCAGTACTTC. The chain combines TRBV5-4 with TRBJ2-5, with D tentatively TRBD2 (6 bases). Germline values: CDR1 SGHNT, CDR2 YYREEE (reference sequence). V was clipped by 3 bases and J by 1 base, with 10 bases between them. The CDR3 covers 14 residues.

This chain connects TRBV6-7 to TRBJ2-1; D unresolved. TRBV6-7 is annotated as an ORF whose role is uncertain. The V end was cut by 7 bases, the J end by 9 bases, with 19 bases between. The CDR3 has 14 residues. As DNA, the CDR3 is TGTGCCAGCACACCCGGGCGGTTCGTAGGTGAGCAGTTCTTC. Its protein product is CASTPGRFVGEQFF.

The chain links TRBV19 to TRBJ1-2; D call uncertain. CDR1 LNHDA and CDR2 SQIVND come from the germline V gene (reference sequence). This CDR3 comprises 15 residues. V was pared by 1 base and J by 2 bases, with 11 bases between. The CDR3 region has the DNA TGTGCCAGTAGTATAGTAAAGGGTCTCAACTATGGCTACACCTTC. Amino acids: CASSIVKGLNYGYTF.

The chain is built from TRBV2 and TRBJ1-2; maybe TRBD1 (6 bases). Germline loops: CDR1 SNHLY, CDR2 FYNNEI. With 6 bases removed from V and 3 bases from J, the gap between germline ends came to 8 bases. The CDR3 spans 12 residues. CDR3 in DNA: TGTGCCAGCAGAGGGGGAGACTATGGCTACACCTTC. This gives the protein CASRGGDYGYTF.

The rearrangement links TRBV19 to TRBJ1-4; D possibly corresponds to TRBD1 (6 bases). Trimming left V 5 bases short and J 0 bases short, with 13 bases between. In germline, CDR1 is LNHDA, CDR2 SQIVND (reference sequence). The CDR3 length is 16 residues. The CDR3 reads CASSSPRQATNEKLFF. CDR3 coding DNA: TGTGCCAGTAGTTCCCCTCGACAGGCAACTAATGAAAAACTGTTTTTT.

This sequence joins TRBV7-7 and TRBJ2-1; the D gene could be TRBD1 or TRBD2 (5 bases each). V was trimmed by 3 bases and J by 5 bases, leaving 11 bases between them. Germline V gene sequence: CDR1 SSHAT, CDR2 FNYEAQ (reference sequence). The CDR3 loop spans 14 amino acids. CDR3 nucleotides: TGTGCCAGCAGCTTCGGGGCTAGCAACAATGAGCAGTTCTTC. This translates into CASSFGASNNEQFF.

The J gene is TRBJ2-1, the V gene TRBV6-1; D gene uncertain. Germline values: CDR1 MNHNS, CDR2 SASEGT. V was trimmed by 8 bases and J by 0 bases, leaving 8 bases between them. The CDR3 is 13 amino acids. The CDR3: CASGSSSYNEQFF. CDR3 bases: TGTGCCAGCGGTTCTAGCTCCTACAATGAGCAGTTCTTC.

This sequence joins TRBV19 and TRBJ2-7, with no clear D. The CDR3 has 14 residues. V was pared by 1 base and J by 2 bases, with 9 bases between. Germline CDR1 is LNHDA and CDR2 is SQIVND (reference sequence). The CDR3 nucleotides are TGTGCCAGTAGTATAGCTGGCCTAGCCTACGAGCAGTACTTC. Translation: CASSIAGLAYEQYF.

The chain links TRBV10-2 to TRBJ1-1; the D is unclear. V lost 9 bases, J lost 1 base, and 9 bases lay in between. The CDR3 runs to 12 residues. Per the germline V gene, CDR1 is WSHSY and CDR2 is SAAADI. For the CDR3, the DNA is TGCGCCAGTCTCGTGGGGAACACTGAAGCTTTCTTT. Amino acids: CASLVGNTEAFF.

The chain uses TRBV7-9 and TRBJ1-4, with 7 bases matching TRBD1. J gave up 3 bases and V 5 bases, and 6 bases lay outside the gene matches. Germline V CDR1 and CDR2: SEHNR, FQNEAQ (reference sequence). There are 15 residues in the CDR3. The CDR3 DNA reads as TGTGCCAGCAGCAAGCAGGGGGGCTCTAATGAAAAACTGTTTTTT. Translated, it gives CASSKQGGSNEKLFF.

The J gene is TRBJ2-6, the V gene TRBV6-1, with TRBD1 matching over 10 bases. Germline V CDR1 and CDR2: MNHNS, SASEGT. The CDR3 is made up of 15 amino acids. After removal of 11 bases from V and 0 bases from J, the junction contained 4 bases not matched to a gene. The CDR3 DNA is TGTGCCGCGAGGACAGGGGGCTCTGGGGCCAACGTCCTGACTTTC. Protein sequence: CAARTGGSGANVLTF.

The rearrangement links TRBV10-3 to TRBJ1-2; 9 positions agree with TRBD1. The ends lost 7 bases at V and 1 base at J; junction bases unmatched: 4. CDR3 length: 14 residues. Germline values: CDR1 ENHRY, CDR2 SYGVKD. Here the CDR3 reads CAIMGQGGNYGYTF. The CDR3 nucleotides read TGTGCCATCATGGGACAGGGAGGTAACTATGGCTACACCTTC.

This chain links TRBV5-1 with TRBJ1-1; D remains unclear. Per germline, CDR1 SGHRS and CDR2 YFSETQ. The CDR3 is 15 residues long. Trimming cost V 4 bases and J 0 bases, with 13 bases left between them. The CDR3 is CASSPRPAMNTEAFF. In DNA form, the CDR3 reads TGCGCCAGCAGCCCCCGCCCGGCTATGAACACTGAAGCTTTCTTT.

The chain has TRBV7-9 and TRBJ2-3; no reliable D call. Germline-derived CDR1 and CDR2 are SEHNR and FQNEAQ (reference sequence). The CDR3 has 13 amino acids. Deletions cut 1 base from V and 2 bases from J, with 4 bases between. The DNA for the CDR3 is TGTGCCAGCAGCTTAGAGGTCACAGATACGCAGTATTTT. Translation: CASSLEVTDTQYF. Drawing the rest from reference TRBV7-9 and TRBJ2-3, the complete variable domain is DTGVSQNPRHKITKRGQNVTFRCDPISEHNRLYWYRQTLGQGPEFLTYFQNEAQLEKSRLLSDRFSAERPKGSFSTLEIQRTEQGDSAMYLCASSLEVTDTQYFGPGTRLTVL.

The genes are TRBV6-5 and TRBJ1-1, with TRBD1 matching over 8 bases. V lost 2 bases and J lost 2; bases outside the gene matches: 4. CDR1 and CDR2 from the germline V gene are MNHEY and SVGAGI. The CDR3 is 15 amino acids. CDR3 bases: TGTGCCAGCAGTTACACGGACAGGGCAAACACTGAAGCTTTCTTT. Its protein is CASSYTDRANTEAFF.

The chain recombines TRBV18 with TRBJ2-3; TRBD2 aligns across 8 bases. The CDR3 has 14 residues. From germline, CDR1 is KGHSH and CDR2 LQKENI. J was trimmed by 6 bases and V by 3 bases; bases with no gene match: 5. CDR3 sequence reads: CASSPTGGPDTQYF. Written as DNA, the CDR3 is TGTGCCAGCTCACCTACGGGAGGGCCGGATACGCAGTATTTT.

The chain joins TRBV7-2 to TRBJ2-7; D remains unclear. This CDR3 has 14 residues. Trimming pared 5 bases from V and 6 bases from J, leaving 17 bases between. From germline, CDR1 is SGHTA and CDR2 FQGNSA. As DNA, the CDR3 is TGTGCCAGCAGCGCCGTTTGGGCCGTGTCCGAGCAGTACTTC. It translates to CASSAVWAVSEQYF.

This sequence joins TRBV6-1 and TRBJ2-2; no clear D. The V end was cut by 8 bases, the J end by 8 bases, with 15 bases between. This CDR3 comprises 13 residues. From germline, CDR1 is MNHNS and CDR2 SASEGT. CDR3 DNA: TGTGCCAGCCGGTACTCCCAAGGAGGGGAGCTGTTTTTT. Its protein product is CASRYSQGGELFF.

The rearrangement joins TRBV10-1 to TRBJ1-2; D is unresolved. The length of the CDR3 is 14 residues. The germline V and J ends were trimmed by 2 bases and 7 bases, with 14 bases remaining between them. Germline assignment: CDR1 WNHNN and CDR2 SYGVQD (reference sequence). CDR3 region: CASSERLGLSGYTF. CDR3 nucleotide sequence: TGCGCCAGCAGTGAGAGGTTGGGGTTGTCTGGCTACACCTTC.